The following is a T cell receptor beta chain sequence with its context. Its antigen target is currently unknown. The sequencer listed for this sample is Illumina HiSeq 2000. TCR beta cDNA libraries were made by 5'RACE template switching that added a universal primer site and unique molecular identifiers. Priming for cDNA synthesis came from the TCR beta constant segment, and two successive PCR amplification steps followed. In the paper's pipeline: Reads were demultiplexed and grouped by UMI with MIGEC, and clonotypes were assembled and quantified with MiTCR. To exclude erroneous sequences, only TCR cDNA sequences supported by at least two reads were retained. Downstream repertoire analysis used the tcR package, and clonotypes were matched across fractions by CDR3 nucleotide sequence plus V segment. VDJmatch was used to annotate antigen specificity against VDJdb, with one amino acid substitution in CDR3 allowed. Reads reprocessed by TCRdb are summarized as one entry per CDR3 protein sequence, and DNA is absent. TCRdb, not the original authors, processed these V and J calls. This specimen's table enumerates about 260,000 distinct CDR3 sequences. The ten largest make up 4.2% of the sample.

These data are taken from a study of T cells expressing NK-cell markers (TCRdb year 2020). Regarding the complete study: TCR beta-chain repertoires were profiled in sorted CD3+CD56+NKG2C+, CD3+CD56+NKG2C- and CD3+CD56-NKG2C+ T-cell subsets from several donors. Among the eight sequenced donors, seven were HCMV-seropositive and one was HCMV-seronegative. The study sequenced eight donors, all healthy volunteers chosen at random: three men and five women. Sequencing of the libraries produced 2 x 150 bp reads on Illumina HiSeq 2000/2500, MiSeq or NextSeq.

General study outcomes and caveats: Those dominant clonotypes were again the most abundant among CD3+CD56-NKG2C+ cells in a few donors, at roughly 25-65%. It remained unclear whether the expanded NKG2C-expressing T cell clones were specific for HCMV antigens. In six donors, the dominant CD3+CD56+NKG2C+ clonotypes were found to rank among the top 10 CD8+ clonotypes and to make up 1.0-7.0% of CD8+ T cells.

HCMV-specific IgG was detected in serum with a commercial ELISA kit to determine HCMV serostatus. Ficoll density gradient centrifugation was used to isolate peripheral blood mononuclear cells from blood. For CDR1 and CDR2, the germline V gene (reference sequence) lists LNHDA and SQIVND. The CDR3 sequence holds 13 residues, the cysteine and phenylalanine included. No DNA has been recorded. The sequence came from a woman aged 18-70 years in good health. The chain was built from TRBV19 and TRBJ1-4. The sequenced sample was blood T cells: a sorted CD56 or NKG2C T cell subset, CD4+ or CD8+ T cells, or bulk PBMC T cells (not recorded which). The CDR3: CASSTATNEKLFF.